One T cell receptor (beta chain) is described in this entry. The antigen remains unidentified. No donor had another autoimmune disease or recent infection within four weeks. This specimen comes from a study of type 1 and type 2 diabetes patients. Study details: The cohort mixed type 1 diabetes, type 2 diabetes and nondiabetic donors. T cells were magnetically sorted from PBMCs as CD4+ or CD8+ subsets. Points from the study as a whole: Type 2 diabetes patients had few highly-expanded CD4+ clones, median one.

Amplification started from genomic DNA. Multiplex PCR with 30 forward and 13 reverse primers amplified the TCR beta CDR3. TCRdb fed the multiplex PCR reads into MiXCR, producing one record per CDR3 protein. This table holds approximately 260,000 distinct CDR3 sequences, around 47% found once. The germline V gene encodes CDR1 MNHNY and CDR2 SVGAGI (reference sequence). This CDR3 has 15 residues. The V segment lost 7 bases and the J segment 3 bases; nucleotides outside the gene matches: 6. Sequencing was performed on peripheral blood mononuclear cells (PBMCs). The source of this sequence is a man aged 18-30 years with type 2 diabetes. This chain connects TRBV6-6 to TRBJ2-2; 9 nucleotides match TRBD2. The DNA for the CDR3 is TGTGCCAGCACGGCTCTAGCGGGGTACACCGGGGAGCTGTTTTTT. Protein sequence: CASTALAGYTGELFF.